This T cell receptor beta chain was found in a study of shared clonotypes between healthy human individuals. About the study: CD4 naive and memory got three plates each, CD8 naive two, CD8 memory one.

With respect to this clone: Its antigen is currently unknown.

Points from the study as a whole: The sampled material consisted only of blood, and tissue repertoires are likely to differ.

The CDR3 totals 12 residues. Germline CDR1 SGHDN, CDR2 FVKESK. V lost 8 bases to trimming and J lost 5 bases, with 12 bases between them. Sequenced by immunoSEQ multiplex PCR; TCRdb stores in-frame clones only, minus some. The repertoire consists of fewer than 3 million clones, with around 92% occurring once and the leading ten covering 0.37%. The J gene is TRBJ1-1, the V gene TRBV14; TRBD1 might be the D (5 bases). Sequencing used naive CD4+ T cells from PBMCs. Sample subset: CD45RA+ positively selected. This clonotype originated in a young man in good health. Some clones in this sample may be carry-over from other donors' samples. The CDR3 sequence: CASRPRGTEAFF. In DNA form, the CDR3 reads TGTGCCAGCCGGCCAAGGGGAACTGAAGCTTTCTTT.